This is a list of T cell receptor beta chains from one sample in a study of cytotoxic CD8 clonotypes in ibrutinib-treated CLL. Sequencing was performed with immunoSEQ multiplex PCR; in TCRdb, only in-frame clones are kept and a portion is missing. Of approximately 210,000 clones in the sample, about 72% were seen once. The sequences come from PBMCs, collected after 24 months of ibrutinib treatment. Receptors originate from a human donor with chronic lymphocytic leukemia. CDR3s include the opening cysteine and the closing phenylalanine or tryptophan. The D gene is left open where the match is weak. Clone size appears in some rows only: once, few, many, or a class for an expanded clone.

- - TRBJ2-7 TRBV21-1 TGTGCCAGCAGCATGGGCGACAGGGGCTACGAGCAGTACTTC CASSMGDRGYEQYF
TRBD1 - TRBJ2-7 TRBV7-8 TGTGCCAGCAGCCTCCCCGGACAGGCGCTCTCCTACGAGCAGTACTTC CASSLPGQALSYEQYF
- - TRBJ1-2 TRBV27 TGTGCCAGCAGTTTGAAATCGGGCTATGGCTACACCTTC CASSLKSGYGYTF
- once TRBJ1-1 TRBV28 TGTGCCAGCAGTCCGCGATTGAACACTGAAGCTTTCTTT CASSPRLNTEAFF
- - TRBJ1-2 TRBV7-9 TGTGCCAGCAGCTTCTCTCTGACTAACTATGGCTACACCTTC CASSFSLTNYGYTF
- - TRBJ2-7 TRBV4-2 TGTGCCAGCAGCCAAGATCGAGGAGGCTCCTACGAGCAGTACTTC CASSQDRGGSYEQYF
TRBD1 - TRBJ2-7 TRBV30 TGTGCCTGGGGGGGACAGGTCCACGAGCAGTACTTC CAWGGQVHEQYF
TRBD1 - TRBJ1-2 TRBV7-3 TGTGCCAGCAGCTTCCAGGGGGCGGGAGGCTACACCTTC CASSFQGAGGYTF
TRBD2 - TRBJ2-7 TRBV7-2 TGTGCCAGCAGCTTAGTCCGACTAGCGGGAGGCCGCTCCTACGAGCAGTACTTC CASSLVRLAGGRSYEQYF
- - TRBJ1-2 TRBV9 TGTGCCAGCAGCGTATCCCCAGGGTTGGAGTATGGCTACACCTTC CASSVSPGLEYGYTF
TRBD1 few TRBJ1-1 TRBV4-2 TGTGCCAGCAGCCAACAGGGGGCGGAAGACACTGAAGCTTTCTTT CASSQQGAEDTEAFF
- - TRBJ1-1 TRBV19 TGTGCCAGTAGTATTGCGGGAACTGAAGCTTTCTTT CASSIAGTEAFF
- - TRBJ2-1 TRBV4-3 TGCGCCAGCAGCCAAGAAGTTGGCTCCTACAATGAGCAGTTCTTC CASSQEVGSYNEQFF
TRBD1 - TRBJ2-1 TRBV6-5 TGTGCCAGCAGAACGACAGGGGATGAGCAGTTCTTC CASRTTGDEQFF
- few TRBJ2-3 TRBV5-1 TGCGCCAGCAGCTTGGAAGGATACACAGATACGCAGTATTTT CASSLEGYTDTQYF
- - TRBJ1-5 TRBV13 TGTGCCAGCAGCTTCCGGGGTGGGCAGCCCCAGCATTTT CASSFRGGQPQHF
- - TRBJ1-1 TRBV7-9 TGTGCCAGCAGCCTAGAGCGTGGGGGCTTAGACACTGAAGCTTTCTTT CASSLERGGLDTEAFF
- - TRBJ1-2 TRBV6-5 TGTGCCAGCAGGAGGGGGACGACCGATCGCTACACCTTC CASRRGTTDRYTF
TRBD2 - TRBJ2-7 TRBV4-2 TGTGCCAGCAGCCAACCTGGGACTAGCGCCTACGAGCAGTACTTC CASSQPGTSAYEQYF
- - TRBJ2-5 TRBV15 TGTGCCACCAGCAGAGATAGATCTGGGGAGACCCAGTACTTC CATSRDRSGETQYF
- - TRBJ2-7 TRBV27 TGTGCCAGCAGTTCCCTAGGGACTGGGATAGGCGAGCAGTACTTC CASSSLGTGIGEQYF
- - TRBJ2-5 TRBV7-2 TGTGCCAGCAGCTTTCTAGGGACGGGGACCCAGTACTTC CASSFLGTGTQYF
- - TRBJ1-2 TRBV6-1 TGTGCCAGCAGCAGGGAAACTAACTATGGCTACACCTTC CASSRETNYGYTF
- few TRBJ2-7 TRBV6-6 TGTGCCAGCAATACGAGGGAAGGTTCCTACGAGCAGTACTTC CASNTREGSYEQYF
- - TRBJ2-5 TRBV30 TGTGCCTGGAGTGTAATGCCTTGGGGAGAGACCCAGTACTTC CAWSVMPWGETQYF
- - TRBJ1-5 TRBV5-8 TGTGCCAGCAGTTCGAGGGGGATAAATCAGCCCCAGCATTTT CASSSRGINQPQHF
- - TRBJ1-2 TRBV13 TGTGCCAGCAGCTCCAATCCCGGGACGGTCTTAGACACCTTC CASSSNPGTVLDTF
- - TRBJ2-1 TRBV6-5 TGTGCCAGCAGTTACAGTAGCGGCTCCTACAATGAGCAGTTCTTC CASSYSSGSYNEQFF
- - TRBJ2-1 TRBV7-9 TGTGCCAGCAGCTACCCCGGCTACAATGAGCAGTTCTTC CASSYPGYNEQFF
- few TRBJ1-4 TRBV11-2 TGTGCCAGCATCGGGGGGGAAAAACTGTTTTTT CASIGGEKLFF
- - TRBJ2-7 TRBV5-1 TGCGCCAGCAGCCCGTACAGGGACGAGCAGTACTTC CASSPYRDEQYF
TRBD1 - TRBJ2-1 TRBV5-4 TGTGCCAGCAGCCTGACAGGGATGAGCTTCAATGAGCAGTTCTTC CASSLTGMSFNEQFF
TRBD1 - TRBJ2-7 TRBV9 TGTGCCAGCAGCCCGATCGGGGACAGGGCTTACGAGCAGTACTTC CASSPIGDRAYEQYF
- - TRBJ2-2 TRBV19 TGTGCCAGTAGTAACGAAGCGAACACCGGGGAGCTGTTTTTT CASSNEANTGELFF
- once TRBJ2-7 TRBV7-2 TGTGCCAGCAGCTTAGCGCTTGGAGGGTTAAGGGAGCAGTACTTC CASSLALGGLREQYF
TRBD2 - TRBJ2-7 TRBV19 TGTGCCAGTAGTATGTACGGCGGGAGATTTAGCTACGAGCAGTACTTC CASSMYGGRFSYEQYF
- - TRBJ2-7 TRBV6-6 TGTGCCAGCACCGATAGGGGGGCGACCTACGAGCAGTACTTC CASTDRGATYEQYF
- few TRBJ2-7 TRBV15 TGTGCCACCAGCAGAGATCGACGGATCTACGAGCAGTACTTC CATSRDRRIYEQYF
- - TRBJ2-1 TRBV10-3 TGTGCCATCAGTCAGCTTGGAGGGGGAAACAATGAGCAGTTCTTC CAISQLGGGNNEQFF
- - TRBJ1-2 TRBV5-1 TGCGCCAGCAGCCCGCCCGAGGGCCTTTATGGCTACACCTTC CASSPPEGLYGYTF
TRBD2 - TRBJ2-3 TRBV11-2 TGTGCCAGCAGCTTAGATAGGGTAGCGGGGGCTACAGATACGCAGTATTTT CASSLDRVAGATDTQYF
TRBD1 - TRBJ2-5 TRBV7-2 TGTGCCAGCAGCGACAGGGGATCAGAGACCCAGTACTTC CASSDRGSETQYF
- - TRBJ2-3 TRBV11-2 TGTGCCAGCAGCTTAAGGCCTGGCTACACAGATACGCAGTATTTT CASSLRPGYTDTQYF
- - TRBJ2-7 TRBV4-3 TGCGCCAGCAGCCGCCGGGGGGACAGTTACTACGAGCAGTACTTC CASSRRGDSYYEQYF
- few TRBJ1-2 TRBV4-3 TGCGCCAGCAGTCGGGAGAGGAACTATGGCTACACCTTC CASSRERNYGYTF
- - TRBJ2-1 TRBV5-4 TGTGCCAGCAGCCGGGGGCCCAGGGCCAATGAGCAGTTCTTC CASSRGPRANEQFF
- - TRBJ2-7 TRBV27 TGTGCCAAACCACCAGGGGACTACGAGCAGTACTTC CAKPPGDYEQYF